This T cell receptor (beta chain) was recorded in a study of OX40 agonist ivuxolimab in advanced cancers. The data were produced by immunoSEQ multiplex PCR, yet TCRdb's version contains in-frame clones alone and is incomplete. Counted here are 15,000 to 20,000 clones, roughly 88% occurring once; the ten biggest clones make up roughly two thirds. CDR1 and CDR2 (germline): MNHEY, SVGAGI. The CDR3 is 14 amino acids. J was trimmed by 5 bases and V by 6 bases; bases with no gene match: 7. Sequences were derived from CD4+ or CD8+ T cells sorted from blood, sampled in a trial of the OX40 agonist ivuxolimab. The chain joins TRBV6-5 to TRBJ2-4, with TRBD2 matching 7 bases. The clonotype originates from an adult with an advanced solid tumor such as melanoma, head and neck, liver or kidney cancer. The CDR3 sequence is CASRNLAEQNIQYF. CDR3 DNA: TGTGCCAGCAGAAACCTAGCGGAGCAAAACATTCAGTACTTC.